The 27 T cell receptor beta chains in this list originate from one sample, sequenced in a study of blood T cell repertoires in COVID-19 (dated by TCRdb to the early 2020s). Libraries were made using the immunoSEQ multiplex PCR assay. Here the immuneACCESS table is served through TCRdb, limited to in-frame sequences with V and J called. Missing clones are a known gap in these copies; in checked studies unresolved V genes cover under half, and the rest lacks a known reason. The sample table holds over 200,000 clones, of which 84% were seen once. Approximately 8% of the sample lies in the top ten. Sequenced input: peripheral blood. These receptor sequences come from a woman older than 75 with COVID-19, enrolled during active disease.

The gene calls are TRBV5-1 and TRBJ1-4, with 8 bases lining up with TRBD1. V was pared by 4 bases and J by 7 bases, with 9 bases of the junction left unmatched. CDR3 length: 15 amino acids. Germline CDR1 is SGHRS and CDR2 is YFSETQ. This chain's CDR3 is CASSVITGGGEKLFF. Here the CDR3 DNA reads TGCGCCAGCAGCGTAATTACAGGGGGTGGTGAAAAACTGTTTTTT.

This clone was seen just once. This sequence joins TRBV7-2 and TRBJ2-7; maybe TRBD1 (5 bases). Germline CDR1 and CDR2: SGHTA and FQGNSA. This CDR3 is built from 14 residues. Trimming removed 1 base at V and 2 bases at J, with 9 bases between. The CDR3 here is CASSLGGTAYEQYF. The CDR3 region has the DNA TGTGCCAGCAGCTTAGGGGGCACGGCCTACGAGCAGTACTTC.

The chain uses TRBV5-1 and TRBJ2-1; 12 bases align to TRBD2. This CDR3 has 14 residues. V dropped 7 bases and J dropped 7; count of bases not matched to a gene: 6. CDR1 SGHRS and CDR2 YFSETQ come from the germline V gene. CDR3 sequence reads: CASHLAGGLNEQFF. The CDR3, as DNA: TGCGCCAGCCATCTAGCGGGGGGGTTGAATGAGCAGTTCTTC.

The genes are TRBV28 and TRBJ2-7, with D perhaps matching TRBD1 (5 bases). Germline V gene data show CDR1 as MDHEN and CDR2 as SYDVKM. This CDR3 has 16 amino acids. With 3 bases removed from V and 0 bases from J, the gap between germline ends came to 15 bases. The CDR3 DNA follows: TGTGCCAGCAGTTTCGCAGGGCCTTTAAGCTCCTACGAGCAGTACTTC. Its protein is CASSFAGPLSSYEQYF.

The V and J genes are TRBV5-5 and TRBJ2-3; 9 bases fit TRBD2. The germline CDR1 and CDR2 sequences are SGHKS and YYEKEE (reference sequence). The J segment lost 4 bases and the V segment lost 3 bases, leaving 6 bases of the junction unmatched. The CDR3 runs to 15 residues. This chain's CDR3 is CASSSLAGTPDTQYF. In nucleotides, the CDR3 is TGTGCCAGCAGCTCCCTAGCGGGGACCCCAGATACGCAGTATTTT.

The chain has TRBV6-1 and TRBJ2-3, with TRBD2 matching 8 bases. Losses at the gene ends were 2 bases for V and 1 base for J; bases not matched to a gene: 5. In germline, CDR1 is MNHNS, CDR2 SASEGT. The CDR3 has 16 residues. DNA of the CDR3: TGTGCCAGCAGTGAATGGCTAGCGGGTGGCACAGATACGCAGTATTTT. This gives the protein CASSEWLAGGTDTQYF.

J is TRBJ2-7 and V is TRBV28; TRBD2 aligns across 9 bases. This CDR3 contains 16 residues. V was clipped by 3 bases and J by 3 bases; unmatched bases: 9. The V gene's germline CDR1 is MDHEN and CDR2 SYDVKM. The CDR3 reads CASSLSGGRGFYEQYF. The CDR3 coding sequence is TGTGCCAGCAGTTTGAGTGGCGGGAGGGGATTCTACGAGCAGTACTTC.

This chain connects TRBV5-4 to TRBJ2-3, with 8 bases aligning to TRBD1. The CDR3 totals 15 residues. The germline V gene has CDR1 SGHNT and CDR2 YYREEE (reference sequence). The V segment lost 4 bases and the J segment 2 bases; nucleotides outside the gene matches: 6. In nucleotides, the CDR3 is TGTGCCAGCAGCCCCCGGACAGGGATCACAGATACGCAGTATTTT. Its translation is CASSPRTGITDTQYF.

V gene TRBV12-3 or TRBV12-4 combines with J gene TRBJ2-7, with a tentative D call TRBD2 (6 bases). V was clipped by 3 bases and J by 4 bases, with 10 bases between them. The CDR3 runs 13 residues. Here the CDR3 reads CASSLAGRYEQYF. For the CDR3, the DNA is TGTGCCAGCAGTTTGGCAGGGAGGTACGAGCAGTACTTC.

The V call is TRBV5-1, the J call TRBJ2-3; tentative D call: TRBD1 (6 bases). The CDR3 length is 14 residues. Trimming removed 4 bases at V and 1 base at J, with 10 bases between. The germline gives CDR1 SGHRS, CDR2 YFSETQ. The CDR3 protein is CASSPGAGTDTQYF. CDR3 sequence (DNA): TGCGCCAGCAGCCCAGGGGCCGGCACAGATACGCAGTATTTT.

This clone has only a few counts. The V and J genes are TRBV5-1 and TRBJ1-4; D gene ambiguous. Germline loops: CDR1 SGHRS, CDR2 YFSETQ. This CDR3 spans 15 amino acids. Trimming pared 1 base from V and 6 bases from J, leaving 13 bases between. In DNA form, the CDR3 reads TGCGCCAGCAGCTTGATCCATTTAGGAGATGAAAAACTGTTTTTT. Its translation: CASSLIHLGDEKLFF.

This chain joins TRBV6-6 and TRBJ1-3; D is unresolved. Germline values: CDR1 MNHNY, CDR2 SVGAGI (reference sequence). The CDR3 is 14 amino acids. Trimming pared 2 bases from V and 4 bases from J, leaving 9 bases between. The chain's CDR3 is CASSYRGPGNTIYF. DNA for the CDR3: TGTGCCAGCAGTTACCGTGGCCCGGGAAACACCATATATTTT.

The rearrangement uses TRBV7-9 and TRBJ2-3, with TRBD2 identical over 9 bases. This CDR3 is 15 amino acids long. Germline V gene lookup returns CDR1 SEHNR and CDR2 FQNEAQ (reference sequence). V was clipped by 8 bases and J by 0 bases; unmatched bases: 6. CDR3 sequence: CASGRLADSTDTQYF. For the CDR3, the DNA is TGTGCCAGCGGAAGACTAGCGGATAGCACAGATACGCAGTATTTT.

This chain uses TRBV19 with TRBJ1-1, with TRBD1 matching over 7 bases. The CDR3 runs to 14 residues. Germline V gives CDR1 LNHDA, CDR2 SQIVND (reference sequence). With 9 bases clipped from V and 1 base from J, the junction kept 8 bases outside the gene matches. The CDR3 coding sequence is TGTGCCAGCAAGCCCGGGGACAGGAACACTGAAGCTTTCTTT. This sequence encodes CASKPGDRNTEAFF.

The V call is TRBV3-1 (or the pseudogene TRBV3-2), the J call TRBJ2-4; 10 positions match TRBD2. With 4 bases clipped from V and 9 bases from J, the junction kept 3 bases outside the gene matches. The germline gives CDR1 LGHDT, CDR2 YNNKEL (reference sequence). The CDR3 sequence is 13 residues long. CDR3 protein: CASSPQRGGIQYF. DNA of the CDR3: TGTGCCAGCAGCCCCCAGCGGGGGGGCATTCAGTACTTC.

This sequence joins TRBV19 and TRBJ2-2, with D hard to call. This CDR3 region has 12 residues. Trimming cost V 4 bases and J 7 bases, with 7 bases left between them. Germline V gene lookup returns CDR1 LNHDA and CDR2 SQIVND (reference sequence). This CDR3 is CASSTQDGELFF. The CDR3 bases are TGTGCCAGTAGTACCCAGGACGGGGAGCTGTTTTTT.

This sequence joins TRBV7-9 and TRBJ1-2; D may be TRBD1 (6 bases). Germline values: CDR1 SEHNR, CDR2 FQNEAQ (reference sequence). CDR3 length: 12 residues. V gave up 5 bases and J gave up 7 bases, with 11 bases separating them. The CDR3 reads CASSEGEGGYTF. The DNA of the CDR3 is TGTGCCAGCAGCGAGGGGGAAGGTGGCTACACCTTC.

The chain recombines TRBV7-9 with TRBJ2-7; no clear D gene. Germline V gene lookup returns CDR1 SEHNR and CDR2 FQNEAQ (reference sequence). This CDR3 spans 14 amino acids. V lost 1 base and J lost 0, with 7 bases in between. CDR3 sequence (DNA): TGTGCCAGCAGCTTAGACTCGCTCTCCTACGAGCAGTACTTC. Its protein is CASSLDSLSYEQYF.

The J gene is TRBJ1-1, the V gene TRBV5-1, with TRBD1 matching over 9 bases. The CDR3 contains 16 residues. Germline V lookup: CDR1 SGHRS, CDR2 YFSETQ. With 4 bases clipped from V and 3 bases from J, the junction kept 10 bases outside the gene matches. The CDR3: CASSAGTGSPDTEAFF. CDR3 bases: TGCGCCAGCAGCGCCGGGACAGGGAGTCCGGACACTGAAGCTTTCTTT.

Details on this clone: Other DNA variants within this sample encode the same CDR3. The V and J genes are TRBV19 and TRBJ1-5, with D possibly matching TRBD1 (6 bases). Germline assignment: CDR1 LNHDA and CDR2 SQIVND (reference sequence). This CDR3 is built from 14 residues. V was clipped by 8 bases and J by 2 bases, with 13 bases between them. For the CDR3, the DNA is TGTGCCAGTTCGAGGGGGGGAGGCAATCAGCCCCAGCATTTT. Translating gives CASSRGGGNQPQHF.

In this sample, this clone turned up many times. The CDR3 DNA is TGTGCCAGCAGCCTCCACAGGGGGCTAAGTGAAGCTTTCTTT. Residues: CASSLHRGLSEAFF. The chain is built from TRBV25-1 and TRBJ1-1; 9 nucleotides agree with TRBD1. V was clipped by 6 bases and J by 7 bases; unmatched bases: 9. The CDR3 is made up of 14 amino acids. Germline CDR1 MGHDK, CDR2 SYGVNS.

This clone was seen a single time. CDR3 bases: TGCGCCAGCGGAACAGGATACAACACGGATAATTCACCCCTCCACTTT. Translation gives CASGTGYNTDNSPLHF. The chain has TRBV23-1 and TRBJ1-6; TRBD1 is a possible D gene (5 bases). TRBV23-1 is given ORF status, its function remaining uncertain. The CDR3 sequence is 16 residues long. Trimming removed 8 bases at V and 5 bases at J, with 19 bases between.

The CDR3 DNA reads TGCAGCGGCCTCAGGATGAACACTGAAGCTTTCTTT. As protein: CSGLRMNTEAFF. The V call is TRBV29-1, the J call TRBJ1-1; D gene uncertain. The CDR3 runs 12 residues. V lost 7 bases to trimming and J lost 0 bases, with 9 bases between them. CDR1 and CDR2 from the germline V gene are SQVTM and ANQGSEA.

In its sample, this clone was seen a few times. V and J are TRBV3-1 (or the pseudogene TRBV3-2) and TRBJ2-1; 10 bases align to TRBD2. Germline lookup yields CDR1 LGHDT and CDR2 YNNKEL (reference sequence). J was trimmed by 8 bases and V by 1 base; bases with no gene match: 2. The CDR3 consists of 14 residues. The CDR3 loop is CASSQGTSGYEQFF. CDR3 coding DNA: TGTGCCAGCAGCCAAGGGACTAGCGGATATGAGCAGTTCTTC.

V and J are TRBV4-2 and TRBJ1-2; D is ambiguous. Germline CDR1 is LGHNA and CDR2 is YNFKEQ. The CDR3 covers 12 residues. The V end lost 0 bases, the J end lost 8 bases, and 7 bases lay between the germline ends. The CDR3, as DNA: TGTGCCAGCAGCCAAGAGGTCCGGGGCTACACCTTC. Translation gives CASSQEVRGYTF.

This clone was observed once. The gene calls are TRBV24-1 and TRBJ1-1, with a possible D match to TRBD1 (6 bases). Germline V gives CDR1 KGHDR, CDR2 SFDVKD. The CDR3 consists of 10 residues. V gave up 8 bases and J gave up 10 bases, with 10 bases separating them. The CDR3 here is CATNSQGAFF. The CDR3 DNA sequence: TGTGCCACCAATTCACAGGGAGCTTTCTTT.

Here the CDR3 reads CASSWGTGTGETQYF. The CDR3 nucleotides are TGCGCCAGCAGCTGGGGGACAGGCACAGGAGAGACCCAGTACTTC. The chain is built from TRBV5-1 and TRBJ2-5; 8 bases align to TRBD1. Germline V CDR1 and CDR2: SGHRS, YFSETQ. The ends lost 3 bases at V and 4 bases at J; junction bases unmatched: 8. The CDR3 runs 15 residues. The full variable domain, its missing parts supplied by reference TRBV5-1 and TRBJ2-5, is KAGVTQTPRYLIKTRGQQVTLSCSPISGHRSVSWYQQTPGQGLQFLFEYFSETQRNKGNFPGRFSGRQFSNSRSEMNVSTLELGDSALYLCASSWGTGTGETQYFGPGTRLLVL.